The rows below give T cell receptor beta chains drawn from one sample of a study of shared clonotypes between healthy human individuals. Method: immunoSEQ multiplex PCR; TCRdb's copy keeps in-frame clones and lacks some. The data show 2,100,000 or so clones, about 94% seen once. Sequenced: naive CD4+ T cells sorted from blood. The receptors were sampled from a young man in good health. Each CDR3 is given with its conserved first and last residue. The D gene is left open where the match is weak. Rows may omit the clone size; those that give it use once, few, many or a size class.

clone size,D gene,J gene,V gene,CDR3 DNA,CDR3 protein
once,TRBD2,TRBJ2-7,TRBV5-4,TGTGCCAGCAGCTTGGGACTAGCGGGGAGCTACGAGCAGTACTTC,CASSLGLAGSYEQYF
NA,TRBD2,TRBJ2-1,TRBV10-3,TGTGCCATCAGTCCGACTAGCGGGAGGGCCGTCGAAGAAAATGAGCAGTTCTTC,CAISPTSGRAVEENEQFF
NA,NA,TRBJ2-1,TRBV29-1,TGCAGCGTGGACCCGGGACGAGCCTACAATGAGCAGTTCTTC,CSVDPGRAYNEQFF
NA,TRBD1,TRBJ1-2,TRBV11-2,TGTGCCAGCAGCTTAGAGGTTACAGGGGGAGAGGGCTACACCTTC,CASSLEVTGGEGYTF
few,NA,TRBJ1-1,TRBV29-1,TGCAGCGTTGTTGTTGTCCCGACAGAGCTTAACACTGAAGCTTTCTTT,CSVVVVPTELNTEAFF
NA,NA,TRBJ2-3,TRBV2,TGTGCCAGCAGTAGCGAAGATACGCAGTATTTT,CASSSEDTQYF
NA,TRBD1,TRBJ2-5,TRBV19,TGTGCCAGTAGCAGCCCAGGGGGTCCACAAGAGACCCAGTACTTC,CASSSPGGPQETQYF
NA,NA,TRBJ1-1,TRBV6-5,TGTGCCAGCAGGCGCCGACAGGTCGAAGGCACTGAAGCTTTCTTT,CASRRRQVEGTEAFF
NA,NA,TRBJ1-4,TRBV2,TGTGCCAGCAGCGCCGGGACACCTAATGAAAAACTGTTTTTT,CASSAGTPNEKLFF
NA,TRBD2,TRBJ2-2,TRBV5-8,TGTGCCAGCAGCTTGGCGACTAGCGGTGCGAACACCGGGGAGCTGTTTTTT,CASSLATSGANTGELFF
NA,TRBD1,TRBJ2-6,TRBV9,TGTGCCAGCAGCGACCCGGACAGGTATTTTCCTGGGGCCAACGTCCTGACTTTC,CASSDPDRYFPGANVLTF
NA,TRBD1,TRBJ1-2,TRBV5-1,TGCGCCAGCAGCTTGGAGGGACAGGGCAACTATGGCTACACCTTC,CASSLEGQGNYGYTF
NA,NA,TRBJ1-4,TRBV6-5,TGTGCCAGCAGTTACTCGTCAGGGTCGGGGGAAAAACTGTTTTTT,CASSYSSGSGEKLFF
once,TRBD1,TRBJ1-1,TRBV6-1,TGTGCCACCAGACAGGGTAGAAGCACTGAAGCTTTCTTT,CATRQGRSTEAFF
NA,NA,TRBJ2-5,TRBV19,TGTGCCAGTAGTACGCCAGGGACGGAGACCCAGTACTTC,CASSTPGTETQYF
NA,TRBD1,TRBJ2-2,TRBV5-1,TGCGCCAGCAGCTTCGCAGGGGGCGGCACCGGGGAGCTGTTTTTT,CASSFAGGGTGELFF
NA,NA,TRBJ1-2,TRBV7-9,TGTGCCAGCAGCCCCCGGACGGACTCTTTGTATGGCTACACCTTC,CASSPRTDSLYGYTF
NA,NA,TRBJ1-1,TRBV6-6,TGTGCCACCGTGAGGAACACTGAAGCTTTCTTT,CATVRNTEAFF
NA,NA,TRBJ2-4,TRBV23-1,TGCGCCAGCAGTCAATCTTTGCTATGGGCCAAAAACATTCAGTACTTC,CASSQSLLWAKNIQYF
NA,NA,TRBJ2-5,TRBV10-3,TGTGCCATCAGTAGTAGTACTATAGAGACCCAGTACTTC,CAISSSTIETQYF
NA,NA,TRBJ2-3,TRBV29-1,TGCAGCGTTCAATCTTTGGGCGGGAGCACAGATACGCAGTATTTT,CSVQSLGGSTDTQYF
NA,TRBD1,TRBJ2-1,TRBV9,TGTGCCAGCAGCCCGCGGACAGGGGCAAGTGAGCAGTTCTTC,CASSPRTGASEQFF
NA,TRBD2,TRBJ2-1,TRBV5-1,TGCGCCAGCAGCTGGACTAGCGGGATATACAATGAGCAGTTCTTC,CASSWTSGIYNEQFF
NA,TRBD2,TRBJ2-5,TRBV7-9,TGTGCCACCAGGGACTATCCCCTGCAAGAGACCCAGTACTTC,CATRDYPLQETQYF
NA,TRBD1,TRBJ2-7,TRBV27,TGTGCCAGGACAGGGAAAAGGTCCTACGAGCAGTACTTC,CARTGKRSYEQYF
NA,NA,TRBJ1-2,TRBV30,TGTGCCTGGAGTGTCGGGAGGCCTTGGAGCTACACCTTC,CAWSVGRPWSYTF
once,TRBD2,TRBJ2-7,TRBV13,TGTGCCAGCACCCCTCCCCTGCGGGAGAATGACTACGAGCAGTACTTC,CASTPPLRENDYEQYF
once,TRBD2,TRBJ2-7,TRBV27,TGTGCCACCGGAACGGCGGGAGAGCACTACGAGCAGTACTTC,CATGTAGEHYEQYF
NA,TRBD2,TRBJ2-3,TRBV2,TGTGCCAGCAGGGAGACTAGCGGGGGCACAGATACGCAGTATTTT,CASRETSGGTDTQYF
once,NA,TRBJ2-7,TRBV6-5,TGTGCCAGCGGAGGTTCCTACGAGCAGTACTTC,CASGGSYEQYF
NA,NA,TRBJ2-5,TRBV28,TGTGCCAGCAGGTACAGGGTTCAAGAGACCCAGTACTTC,CASRYRVQETQYF
NA,NA,TRBJ1-4,TRBV6-5,TGTGCCAGCAGTTACTCGGCGGGATCGGATGAAAAACTGTTTTTT,CASSYSAGSDEKLFF
NA,NA,TRBJ2-7,TRBV29-1,TGCAGCGTTGTAAGCCCGTCGGGTAACCCCTACGAGCAGTACTTC,CSVVSPSGNPYEQYF
NA,TRBD2,TRBJ2-3,TRBV5-4,TGTGCCAGCAGCCCGGGACTAGCGGCTGTGGCGGTGAGCACAGATACGCAGTATTTT,CASSPGLAAVAVSTDTQYF
NA,NA,TRBJ1-3,TRBV18,TGTGCCAGCTCACCAGTCAGGGGAGGAAACACCATATATTTT,CASSPVRGGNTIYF
NA,NA,TRBJ1-4,TRBV29-1,TGCAGCGTTGCCCAGGGGGAAAAACTGTTTTTT,CSVAQGEKLFF